This TCR beta chain is from a study of T cells in women clearing cervical HPV infection. The CDR3 covers 16 residues. The ends were cut back, 3 bases at V and 0 bases at J, with 15 bases in the middle. Germline V lookup: CDR1 DFQATT, CDR2 SNEGSKA (reference sequence). In the case of this clone: What it binds is not known. The missing CDR3 end, 3 residues past where the read stops, is filled in from the germline J gene.

Study-wide findings and caveats: CIN3+ cases had significantly higher TCR repertoire richness than controls, but evenness did not differ.

TCRdb keeps only in-frame clones here, not all; method: immunoSEQ multiplex PCR. This sample's table reports about 30,000 clones. The J gene is TRBJ2-1, the V gene TRBV20-1, with a tentative D call TRBD1 (6 bases). The material sequenced was blood buffy coat. The origin of this receptor is a woman aged 18-70 years with a cervical HPV16 infection that either progressed to CIN3+ or cleared (not recorded which). The CDR3 loop reads CSARGDRTFSYNEQFF. CDR3 bases read: TGCAGTGCTAGGGGAGACAGGACCTTCTCCTACAATGAG.